The 8 T cell receptor beta chains below all came from one sample that was sequenced in a study of T-cell reconstitution after alpha-beta-depleted transplantation in children. TCRbeta library preparation incorporated unique molecular identifiers. Each CDR3 protein is one row after TCRdb ran MiXCR on the PCR reads. The sample lists under 350,000 distinct CDR3 sequences, over 8% seen once, with roughly a tenth in the top ten. The sequences come from PBMCs from the stem cell graft donor, collected from the stem cell graft. Receptors originate from a human donor who donated a stem cell graft to a child with SCID.

The sample holds a few counts of this clonotype. V and J are TRBV12-3 or TRBV12-4 and TRBJ2-5; 7 bases match TRBD1. J was trimmed by 4 bases and V by 5 bases; bases with no gene match: 13. This CDR3 has 16 amino acids. CDR3 in amino acids: CASSLPEYRGGETQYF. The DNA of the CDR3 is TGTGCCAGCAGTCTTCCGGAGTACAGGGGTGGAGAGACCCAGTACTTC.

The chain has TRBV12-5 and TRBJ2-3, with D perhaps matching TRBD2 (6 bases). The CDR3 loop spans 16 amino acids. Trimming removed 7 bases from V and 0 bases from J, with 17 bases in between. The V gene's germline CDR1 is LGHNT and CDR2 FRNRAP. The CDR3 region is CASAPPMGTSTDTQYF. The DNA for the CDR3 is TGTGCTAGTGCTCCCCCAATGGGGACTAGCACAGATACGCAGTATTTT.

This clonotype showed up many times. The V and J genes are TRBV20-1 and TRBJ2-2; D may be TRBD1 (5 bases). V was pared by 3 bases and J by 7 bases, with 12 bases between. The germline V gene encodes CDR1 DFQATT and CDR2 SNEGSKA (reference sequence). The CDR3 is 13 residues long. CDR3 sequence (DNA): TGCAGTGCTAGCGATCAGGGAATCGGGGAGCTGTTTTTT. Its translation: CSASDQGIGELFF.

This clonotype was seen a handful of times. CDR3 in amino acids: CASSFANRATDTQYF. The CDR3 coding sequence is TGCGCCAGCAGCTTCGCTAACAGGGCCACAGATACGCAGTATTTT. The chain couples TRBV5-1 to TRBJ2-3, with D possibly being TRBD1 (6 bases). Deletions cut 2 bases from V and 2 bases from J, with 12 bases between. The CDR3 spans 15 residues. Germline V gene data show CDR1 as SGHRS and CDR2 as YFSETQ.

V gene TRBV7-2 combines with J gene TRBJ2-7; no reliable D call. V lost 3 bases and J 5 bases, leaving 26 bases between the germline ends. CDR3 length equals 18 residues. Per the germline V gene, CDR1 is SGHTA and CDR2 is FQGNSA. DNA for the CDR3: TGTGCCAGCAGCTTTAATTTAGGTATCCGACACTTTCCCGACGAGCAGTACTTC. Translation gives CASSFNLGIRHFPDEQYF.

The chain combines TRBV9 with TRBJ2-2, with D possibly matching TRBD2 (5 bases). Per the germline V gene, CDR1 is SGDLS and CDR2 is YYNGEE. V shed 1 base and J shed 7 bases, with 11 bases lying between them. The CDR3 has 14 residues. DNA of the CDR3: TGTGCCAGCAGCGTAATGCCTAGCAACGGGGAGCTGTTTTTT. Encoded protein: CASSVMPSNGELFF.

The rearrangement links TRBV6-1 to TRBJ2-1; tentative D call: TRBD1 (7 bases). This CDR3 spans 15 amino acids. Trimming left V 8 bases short and J 2 bases short, with 16 bases between. In germline, CDR1 is MNHNS, CDR2 SASEGT. CDR3 coding DNA: TGTGCCAGCTCCATTCAGGGGGGTGCCTACAATGAGCAGTTCTTC. As protein: CASSIQGGAYNEQFF.

The chain links TRBV6-5 to TRBJ2-7; 8 bases are a match to TRBD2. Germline CDR1 and CDR2: MNHEY and SVGAGI. Losses at the gene ends were 2 bases for V and 3 bases for J; bases not matched to a gene: 6. The CDR3 has 15 amino acids. The CDR3 sequence: CASSYAGGAYYEQYF. For the CDR3, the DNA is TGTGCCAGCAGTTACGCGGGGGGCGCCTACTACGAGCAGTACTTC.